This T cell receptor (beta chain) derives from a study of response to subunit inactivated influenza vaccine. TCRdb passed the RT-PCR reads through MiXCR, listing each CDR3 protein once. The sample yields around 530,000 distinct CDR3 sequences, approximately 15% seen once. This clonotype was recorded at least ten times. What it recognizes is unknown. The CDR3 totals 16 residues. CDR1 is LNHNV and CDR2 is YYDKDF in the germline V gene (reference sequence). The V end lost 0 bases, the J end lost 6 bases, and 15 bases lay between the germline ends. General study findings and limits: Each seasonal flu vaccination may recruit only limited new T cells, authors suggested.

This TCR was sampled from a man aged 45 to 70 who received an inactivated influenza vaccine. Here the sequenced sample was CD4+ T cells sorted from PBMCs, taken roughly 24 months after vaccination. The V gene is TRBV15, the J gene TRBJ2-4; no clear D gene. The CDR3 coding sequence is TGTGCCACCAGCAGAGATAAGGGCTTCAGATCAAACATTCAGTACTTC. This gives the protein CATSRDKGFRSNIQYF.